Detailed here is one T cell receptor beta chain. The antigen is undetermined. This library used roughly 370 ng RNA and molecular barcoded adaptors spanning alpha/delta and beta/gamma chains. TCRdb used MiXCR to reprocess the reads, holding one entry per CDR3 protein. This sample yields approximately 60,000 distinct CDR3 sequences, of which approximately 22% are seen a single time; 17% belongs to the top ten. This record belongs to a study of read filtering for tumor transcriptome and immune sequencing. CDR1 is SGHAT and CDR2 is FQDESV in the germline V gene (reference sequence). V was shortened by 1 base and J by 0 bases, with 10 bases between the two germline ends. The CDR3 contains 16 residues. Overall study findings and caveats: In IR-seq, single-read clonotypes were around four fifths of clonotypes but 3.5% to 4% of reads.

Source material: a population of CD138-negative cells sorted from bone marrow. The gene calls are TRBV11-1 and TRBJ2-1, with D possibly TRBD1 on 6 matching bases. The source is a donor aged 40 or over with multiple myeloma. This CDR3 reads CASSLVRGSSYNEQFF. The CDR3 DNA is TGTGCCAGCAGCTTAGTGAGGGGGAGCTCCTACAATGAGCAGTTCTTC.